These T cell receptor beta chains were read from a single sample in a study of radiotherapy plus CTLA-4 blockade in lung cancer. Clones were sequenced by immunoSEQ multiplex PCR, and TCRdb holds only the in-frame ones, with some missing. In the table there are some 78,000 clones, around nine tenths of which are singletons. The sample here was peripheral blood, taken from a patient treated with radiotherapy plus ipilimumab. Source of these receptors: a human donor with non-small cell lung cancer who had stable disease on radiotherapy plus ipilimumab. CDR3s include the opening cysteine and the closing phenylalanine or tryptophan. Each record gives: CDR3 length, J gene, V gene, D gene, clone size, CDR3 DNA, CDR3 protein. The D gene is left open where the match is weak. A row's size may be missing; if present it is once, few, many or a size class.

len: 14
j_gene: TRBJ2-3
v_gene: TRBV10-3
d_gene: -
abundance: -
CDR3nt: TGTGCCATCAGTCGCGACGGGGGCACAGATACGCAGTATTTT
CDR3aa: CAISRDGGTDTQYF

len: 15
j_gene: TRBJ1-6
v_gene: TRBV2
d_gene: TRBD1
abundance: once
CDR3nt: TGTGCCAGCAGGGAAAGGGACAGGGCCGGTTCACCCCTCCACTTT
CDR3aa: CASRERDRAGSPLHF

len: 14
j_gene: TRBJ2-7
v_gene: TRBV5-6
d_gene: -
abundance: -
CDR3nt: TGTGCCAGCAGCCCCCCCGGGCCCTCCTACGAGCAGTACTTC
CDR3aa: CASSPPGPSYEQYF

len: 13
j_gene: TRBJ1-4
v_gene: TRBV29-1
d_gene: -
abundance: -
CDR3nt: TGCAGCGTTGTCAGGGGTTTGGGGGAAAAACTGTTTTTT
CDR3aa: CSVVRGLGEKLFF

len: 15
j_gene: TRBJ1-5
v_gene: TRBV2
d_gene: TRBD1
abundance: -
CDR3nt: TGTGCCAGCAGTGCGGACAGGGTTAGCAATCAGCCCCAGCATTTT
CDR3aa: CASSADRVSNQPQHF

len: 11
j_gene: TRBJ2-5
v_gene: TRBV5-8
d_gene: -
abundance: -
CDR3nt: TGTGCCAGCAACCTACAAGAGACCCAGTACTTC
CDR3aa: CASNLQETQYF

len: 13
j_gene: TRBJ1-1
v_gene: TRBV7-8
d_gene: TRBD1
abundance: -
CDR3nt: TGTGCCAGCGCGGACAGGGCAGGCACTGAAGCTTTCTTT
CDR3aa: CASADRAGTEAFF

len: 14
j_gene: TRBJ1-4
v_gene: TRBV30
d_gene: -
abundance: -
CDR3nt: TGTGCCTGGAGTCTAGGGGGGGGCAGTGAAAAACTGTTTTTT
CDR3aa: CAWSLGGGSEKLFF

len: 11
j_gene: TRBJ2-7
v_gene: TRBV27
d_gene: -
abundance: -
CDR3nt: TGTGCCAGCGGGCAGAGCTACGAGCAGTACTTC
CDR3aa: CASGQSYEQYF

len: 12
j_gene: TRBJ2-5
v_gene: TRBV28
d_gene: -
abundance: -
CDR3nt: TGTGCCAGCAGTTTGGTTAAGGAGACCCAGTACTTC
CDR3aa: CASSLVKETQYF

len: 12
j_gene: TRBJ2-2
v_gene: TRBV7-2
d_gene: -
abundance: -
CDR3nt: TGTGCCAGCAGCGCCAACACCGGGGAGCTGTTTTTT
CDR3aa: CASSANTGELFF

len: 12
j_gene: TRBJ1-5
v_gene: TRBV6-1
d_gene: -
abundance: -
CDR3nt: TGTGCCAGCAGTACCCGTAATCAGCCCCAGCATTTT
CDR3aa: CASSTRNQPQHF

len: 14
j_gene: TRBJ1-1
v_gene: TRBV28
d_gene: -
abundance: -
CDR3nt: TGTGCCAGCAGTTTAGATCAGGGGCGTTATGAAGCTTTCTTT
CDR3aa: CASSLDQGRYEAFF

len: 16
j_gene: TRBJ2-3
v_gene: TRBV7-3
d_gene: TRBD2
abundance: few
CDR3nt: TGTGCCAGCAGCTTAAGACGCGGGAGGGGAGCAGATACGCAGTATTTT
CDR3aa: CASSLRRGRGADTQYF

len: 14
j_gene: TRBJ2-2
v_gene: TRBV21-1
d_gene: -
abundance: -
CDR3nt: TGTGCCAGCACCCGGACACCTTTATATGGGGAGCTGTTTTTT
CDR3aa: CASTRTPLYGELFF

len: 16
j_gene: TRBJ1-6
v_gene: TRBV5-5
d_gene: TRBD1
abundance: -
CDR3nt: TGTGCCAGCAGCCACGACAGGGGGCCCTATAATTCACCCCTCCACTTT
CDR3aa: CASSHDRGPYNSPLHF

len: 15
j_gene: TRBJ1-4
v_gene: TRBV9
d_gene: TRBD1
abundance: -
CDR3nt: TGTGCCAGCAGCGCGACAGGGGCAACTAATGAAAAACTGTTTTTT
CDR3aa: CASSATGATNEKLFF

len: 15
j_gene: TRBJ2-7
v_gene: TRBV6-1
d_gene: TRBD1
abundance: -
CDR3nt: TGTGCCAGCAGAATAGGGGGCGTGCCATCCTACGAGCAGTACTTC
CDR3aa: CASRIGGVPSYEQYF

len: 15
j_gene: TRBJ2-3
v_gene: TRBV7-3
d_gene: -
abundance: -
CDR3nt: TGTGCCAGCAGCCCACAGGGTGTCAAAACAGATACGCAGTATTTT
CDR3aa: CASSPQGVKTDTQYF

len: 15
j_gene: TRBJ2-1
v_gene: TRBV28
d_gene: TRBD2
abundance: -
CDR3nt: TGTGCCAGCAGTTCGATAGCGGGAGTGAGCAATGAGCAGTTCTTC
CDR3aa: CASSSIAGVSNEQFF